The 30 T cell receptor beta chains listed next were all sequenced from one sample in a study of response to subunit inactivated influenza vaccine. TCRdb re-called the RT-PCR reads through MiXCR, storing one row per CDR3 protein. This sample has more than 700,000 distinct CDR3 sequences, with around 20% found just once. The source material was PBMCs from blood, sampled roughly 5 days after vaccination. The receptors stem from a man in his forties or fifties who received an inactivated influenza vaccine.

V gene TRBV2 combines with J gene TRBJ2-2; D is unclear. CDR1 and CDR2 from the germline V gene are SNHLY and FYNNEI. The V and J ends lost 10 bases and 0 bases respectively, with 15 bases between them. The CDR3 extends over 15 amino acids. The CDR3 sequence: CATQKGGANTGELFF. CDR3 nucleotide sequence: TGTGCCACCCAAAAGGGCGGCGCGAACACCGGGGAGCTGTTTTTT.

This clonotype was seen more than once but under ten times. J is TRBJ2-1 and V is TRBV28; D is perhaps TRBD2 (6 bases). Germline V gives CDR1 MDHEN, CDR2 SYDVKM. V gave up 2 bases and J gave up 10 bases, with 15 bases separating them. This CDR3 has 14 residues. The CDR3 DNA sequence: TGTGCCAGCAGTTTACCGGGACTGCCCTGGGAGCAGTTCTTC. Its protein is CASSLPGLPWEQFF.

The V call is TRBV25-1, the J call TRBJ2-3; 7 bases fit TRBD2. The CDR3 consists of 16 residues. Trimming at V came to 0 bases and at J to 2 bases, leaving 5 bases not matched to a gene. Germline V gives CDR1 MGHDK, CDR2 SYGVNS. CDR3 loop: CASSEYGGGTTDTQYF. The CDR3 DNA reads as TGTGCCAGCAGTGAATATGGGGGGGGTACCACAGATACGCAGTATTTT. The whole variable domain, filled in from reference TRBV25-1 and TRBJ2-3, reads EADIYQTPRYLVIGTGKKITLECSQTMGHDKMYWYQQDPGMELHLIHYSYGVNSTEKGDLSSESTVSRIRTEHFPLTLESARPSHTSQYLCASSEYGGGTTDTQYFGPGTRLTVL.

This clonotype was counted many times. The CDR3 DNA sequence: TGTGCCAGCAGCTCCCTCGGTAGTCCCAGGGGCGATCGCTACGAGCAGTACTTC. Protein: CASSSLGSPRGDRYEQYF. The chain employs TRBV11-1 and TRBJ2-7; the D gene is possibly TRBD1 (6 bases). Germline V lookup: CDR1 SGHAT, CDR2 FQDESV (reference sequence). The length of the CDR3 is 18 residues. Trimming cost V 4 bases and J 3 bases, with 25 bases left between them.

The rearrangement uses TRBV9 and TRBJ2-7, with 8 bases fitting TRBD2. V dropped 4 bases and J dropped 7; count of bases not matched to a gene: 13. The CDR3 loop spans 15 amino acids. Germline CDR1 and CDR2: SGDLS and YYNGEE. CDR3 nucleotides: TGTGCCAGCAGCTCAGGACTTGCGGGAGGCTTAGAGCAGTACTTC. This sequence encodes CASSSGLAGGLEQYF. Filled out from reference TRBV9 and TRBJ2-7, the complete variable domain reads DSGVTQTPKHLITATGQRVTLRCSPRSGDLSVYWYQQSLDQGLQFLIQYYNGEERAKGNILERFSAQQFPDLHSELNLSSLELGDSALYFCASSSGLAGGLEQYFGPGTRLTVT.

The chain is built from TRBV2 and TRBJ2-1, with a possible D match to TRBD1 (6 bases). Trimming left V 3 bases short and J 5 bases short, with 11 bases between. The CDR3 loop spans 14 amino acids. CDR1 and CDR2 from the germline V gene are SNHLY and FYNNEI. The CDR3 sequence is CASSEDRGNNEQFF. The DNA of the CDR3 is TGTGCCAGCAGTGAGGATAGGGGGAACAATGAGCAGTTCTTC.

This clonotype was recorded a few times. The V and J genes are TRBV7-9 and TRBJ2-7; D is perhaps TRBD1 (6 bases). Germline loops: CDR1 SEHNR, CDR2 FQNEAQ (reference sequence). The CDR3 covers 17 residues. V gave up 5 bases and J gave up 3 bases, with 23 bases separating them. CDR3 coding DNA: TGTGCCAGCAGCCTACCCTCGACTCAGGGGACGTTCTACGAGCAGTACTTC. Translating it yields CASSLPSTQGTFYEQYF.

The chain has TRBV5-1 and TRBJ2-1; TRBD2 aligns across 10 bases. Trimming cost V 0 bases and J 15 bases; bases outside gene matches: 6. Germline V gene lookup returns CDR1 SGHRS and CDR2 YFSETQ. CDR3 size: 13 residues. In DNA form, the CDR3 reads TGCGCCAGCAGCTTGGGGACTAGCGGACCTCGGTTCTTC. Its translation is CASSLGTSGPRFF.

This clonotype was recorded a few times. The chain carries TRBV6-5 and TRBJ2-7; 8 bases fit TRBD1. This CDR3 is 16 amino acids long. The germline V gene encodes CDR1 MNHEY and CDR2 SVGAGI. V lost 0 bases to trimming and J lost 7 bases; unmatched junction nucleotides: 11. The CDR3 DNA reads TGTGCCAGCAGTTACTCGAAGGGGACAGGTGTTCTGGAGCAGTACTTC. Its protein is CASSYSKGTGVLEQYF.

The chain links TRBV11-1 to TRBJ2-6; D not resolved. V lost 2 bases and J 0 bases, leaving 14 bases between the germline ends. The CDR3 runs 18 residues. Germline V CDR1 and CDR2: SGHAT, FQDESV (reference sequence). CDR3 sequence reads: CASSLSAVLSSGANVLTF. The CDR3 coding sequence is TGTGCCAGCAGCTTAAGTGCCGTATTAAGCTCTGGGGCCAACGTCCTGACTTTC.

Worth noting for this clonotype: This is likely a read error, given that the CDR3 carries no conserved phenylalanine or tryptophan at its end. The chain joins TRBV4-2 to TRBJ1-2; D not resolved. The CDR3 length is 11 residues. CDR1 is LGHNA and CDR2 is YNFKEQ in the germline V gene. With 3 bases removed from V and 3 bases from J, the gap between germline ends came to 2 bases. The CDR3 DNA is TGTGCCAGCAGCCAGGACTATGGCTACACCATC. Protein: CASSQDYGYTI.

The V and J genes are TRBV29-1 and TRBJ2-3; 13 nucleotides agree with TRBD2. Germline V gene data show CDR1 as SQVTM and CDR2 as ANQGSEA. This CDR3 has 16 amino acids. V was clipped by 2 bases and J by 3 bases; unmatched bases: 5. DNA of the CDR3: TGCAGCGTTGAACGTTGGACTAGCGGGAGAACAGATACGCAGTATTTT. Residues: CSVERWTSGRTDTQYF.

This clonotype occurred many times. This rearrangement joins TRBV28 to TRBJ2-1; D is unresolved. The CDR3 covers 14 residues. Germline V gives CDR1 MDHEN, CDR2 SYDVKM. V shed 1 base and J shed 5 bases, with 9 bases lying between them. This CDR3 reads CASSLSEWDNEQFF. The CDR3 coding sequence is TGTGCCAGCAGTTTATCAGAGTGGGACAATGAGCAGTTCTTC.

This chain connects TRBV20-1 to TRBJ2-5; 7 nucleotides agree with TRBD1. There are 14 residues in the CDR3. The germline gives CDR1 DFQATT, CDR2 SNEGSKA (reference sequence). CDR3 sequence (DNA): TGCAGCGCGAAGGGGACAGCGGACGTGGAGACCCAGTACTTC. Translated, it gives CSAKGTADVETQYF.

The chain joins TRBV9 to TRBJ2-1; no firm D call. Germline V gives CDR1 SGDLS, CDR2 YYNGEE. This CDR3 is built from 13 residues. The V end was cut by 0 bases, the J end by 7 bases, with 8 bases between. DNA of the CDR3: TGTGCCAGCAGCGTAGAGGCCGGGAATGAGCAGTTCTTC. Protein sequence: CASSVEAGNEQFF.

The rearrangement uses TRBV3-1 and TRBJ1-1, with D tentatively TRBD1 (5 bases). CDR3 length: 15 residues. Trimming shortened V by 5 bases and J by 3 bases, and 16 bases separated the two germline ends. The germline V gene encodes CDR1 LGHDT and CDR2 YNNKEL (reference sequence). In DNA form, the CDR3 reads TGTGCCAGCAGCAATACGACACGGGGGTACACTGAAGCTTTCTTT. Translation gives CASSNTTRGYTEAFF.

This chain links TRBV28 with TRBJ2-2; D is possibly TRBD1 (6 bases). V shed 7 bases and J shed 4 bases, with 19 bases lying between them. Germline assignment: CDR1 MDHEN and CDR2 SYDVKM. The CDR3 contains 16 residues. This CDR3 reads CASKPGGGATTGELFF. The CDR3 DNA is TGTGCCAGCAAACCTGGGGGCGGAGCGACCACCGGGGAGCTGTTTTTT.

This clonotype has a count of ten or more. The V call is TRBV2, the J call TRBJ2-7; tentatively, D is TRBD1 (6 bases). CDR1 is SNHLY, CDR2 FYNNEI, per germline. Trimming cost V 5 bases and J 3 bases, with 11 bases left between them. CDR3 size: 13 residues. In nucleotides, the CDR3 is TGTGCCAGCAGTAGGGACACCTACTACGAGCAGTACTTC. Amino acids: CASSRDTYYEQYF.

This chain uses TRBV5-1 with TRBJ1-4, with 7 bases identical to TRBD1. This CDR3 is built from 15 residues. V shed 5 bases, J shed 5 bases, and the junction held 9 bases outside the gene matches. The V gene's germline CDR1 is SGHRS and CDR2 YFSETQ. DNA for the CDR3: TGCGCCAGCAGGCTTGGGACAGCTTCCAATGAAAAACTGTTTTTT. It is translated as CASRLGTASNEKLFF.

V gene TRBV7-3 combines with J gene TRBJ2-3; a weak D match, TRBD2 (6 bases). The germline gives CDR1 SGHTA, CDR2 FQGTGA. V shed 5 bases and J shed 2 bases, with 11 bases lying between them. CDR3 length equals 14 residues. DNA for the CDR3: TGTGCCAGCAGCGCCGGGAGCCACACAGATACGCAGTATTTT. The encoded protein is CASSAGSHTDTQYF.

This clonotype was seen more than once but under ten times. V usage is TRBV7-2 and J usage is TRBJ2-1, with D possibly TRBD2 on 6 matching bases. The CDR3 loop spans 12 amino acids. Per germline, CDR1 SGHTA and CDR2 FQGNSA. V shed 8 bases and J shed 7 bases, with 12 bases lying between them. CDR3 nucleotide sequence: TGTGCCAGCGGCGGGATGGTAAATGAGCAGTTCTTC. It encodes CASGGMVNEQFF.

This rearrangement joins TRBV9 to TRBJ2-2, with a possible D match to TRBD1 (7 bases). The V end lost 3 bases, the J end lost 5 bases, and 14 bases lay between the germline ends. The CDR3 sequence is 15 residues long. Germline CDR1 SGDLS, CDR2 YYNGEE. The CDR3 loop is CASSEGGQTTGELFF. CDR3 DNA: TGTGCCAGCAGCGAGGGGGGACAGACTACCGGGGAGCTGTTTTTT.

This chain joins TRBV4-2 and TRBJ1-6; D might be TRBD1 (5 bases). The germline V gene has CDR1 LGHNA and CDR2 YNFKEQ. CDR3 length: 15 amino acids. V lost 0 bases to trimming and J lost 13 bases, with 16 bases between them. CDR3 coding DNA: TGTGCCAGCAGCCAAGAGTCGTCAGGACATTGGCCCCTCCACTTT. Protein sequence: CASSQESSGHWPLHF.

The chain couples TRBV12-3 or TRBV12-4 to TRBJ1-2; 8 bases are shared with TRBD1. This CDR3 has 12 residues. Trimming at V came to 1 base and at J to 12 bases, leaving 4 bases not matched to a gene. DNA for the CDR3: TGTGCCAGCAGTTTAGGGACAGGGTCGAACACCTTC. Encoded protein: CASSLGTGSNTF.

The CDR3 DNA reads as TGTGCCACCAGCAGGTGGGACGGCGAGCAGTACTTC. Translation gives CATSRWDGEQYF. This chain joins TRBV15 and TRBJ2-7, with D perhaps assigned TRBD1 or TRBD2 (5 bases each). CDR1 LNHNV and CDR2 YYDKDF come from the germline V gene (reference sequence). The CDR3 is 12 residues long. Between the trimmed V and J ends, which lost 3 bases and 6 bases, there was a span of 9 bases. Combining the CDR3 with reference TRBV15 and TRBJ2-7 gives the whole variable domain DAMVIQNPRYQVTQFGKPVTLSCSQTLNHNVMYWYQQKSSQAPKLLFHYYDKDFNNEADTPDNFQSRRPNTSFCFLDIRSPGLGDTAMYLCATSRWDGEQYFGPGTRLTVT.

The rearrangement joins TRBV12-3 or TRBV12-4 to TRBJ2-3; 8 nucleotides match TRBD2. V gave up 3 bases and J gave up 4 bases; unmatched junction bases: 12. The CDR3 extends over 17 amino acids. CDR3 residues: CASSFAGLVREADTQYF. In DNA form, the CDR3 reads TGTGCCAGCAGTTTTGCGGGACTAGTAAGAGAGGCAGATACGCAGTATTTT.

This clonotype came up a few times. This chain links TRBV20-1 with TRBJ2-1; tentatively, D is TRBD2 (6 bases). Trimming shortened V by 8 bases and J by 8 bases, and 13 bases separated the two germline ends. Germline lookup yields CDR1 DFQATT and CDR2 SNEGSKA (reference sequence). The CDR3 contains 11 residues. The CDR3 DNA reads as TGCAGTCCCATGACTAGTCATGAGCAGTTCTTC. This gives the protein CSPMTSHEQFF.

This clonotype has only a few counts. The gene calls are TRBV15 and TRBJ1-1; perhaps TRBD1 as D (5 bases). V lost 0 bases, J lost 11 bases, and 10 bases lay in between. CDR3 size: 12 residues. Germline-derived CDR1 and CDR2 are LNHNV and YYDKDF (reference sequence). As DNA, the CDR3 is TGTGCCACCAGCAGAGATGGGGGAGAGGCTTTCTTT. Its translation: CATSRDGGEAFF.

This clonotype appeared many times. This chain connects TRBV29-1 to TRBJ2-2; D might be TRBD2 (5 bases). CDR1 is SQVTM and CDR2 is ANQGSEA in the germline V gene. The CDR3 has 14 residues. V gave up 6 bases and J gave up 5 bases, with 16 bases separating them. CDR3 DNA: TGCAGCGTGATGCCGGGATCGTGGACCGGGGAGCTGTTTTTT. Its translation: CSVMPGSWTGELFF.

This clonotype was found many times. The rearrangement joins TRBV15 to TRBJ2-7, with D unclear. The CDR3 contains 13 residues. Trimming shortened V by 4 bases and J by 7 bases, and 14 bases separated the two germline ends. Per germline, CDR1 LNHNV and CDR2 YYDKDF (reference sequence). The CDR3 is CATSTRTLREQYF. The CDR3 DNA follows: TGTGCCACCAGCACTCGGACGCTTCGGGAGCAGTACTTC.